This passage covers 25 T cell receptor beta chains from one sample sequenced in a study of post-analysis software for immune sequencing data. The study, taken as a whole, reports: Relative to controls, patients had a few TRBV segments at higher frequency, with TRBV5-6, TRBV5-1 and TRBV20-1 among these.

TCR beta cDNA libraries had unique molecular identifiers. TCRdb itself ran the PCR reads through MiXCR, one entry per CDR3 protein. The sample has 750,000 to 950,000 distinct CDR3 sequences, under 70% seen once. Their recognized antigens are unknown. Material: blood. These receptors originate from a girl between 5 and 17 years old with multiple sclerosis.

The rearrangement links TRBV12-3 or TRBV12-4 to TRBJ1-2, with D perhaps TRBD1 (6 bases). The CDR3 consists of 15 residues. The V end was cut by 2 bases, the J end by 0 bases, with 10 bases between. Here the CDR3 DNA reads TGTGCCAGCAGTTTAAGCAGGGGATCTAACTATGGCTACACCTTC. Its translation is CASSLSRGSNYGYTF.

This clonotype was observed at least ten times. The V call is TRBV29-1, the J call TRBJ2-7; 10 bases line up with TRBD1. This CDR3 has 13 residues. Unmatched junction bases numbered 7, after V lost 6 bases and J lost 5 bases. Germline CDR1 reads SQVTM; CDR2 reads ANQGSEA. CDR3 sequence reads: CSVEPGQGNEQYF. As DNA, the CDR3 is TGCAGCGTGGAGCCGGGACAGGGGAACGAGCAGTACTTC.

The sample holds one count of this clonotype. Here the CDR3 DNA reads TGTGCCAGCAGTTTAGGATTCAGGGGGCTCAACGAGCAGTACTTC. Its translation: CASSLGFRGLNEQYF. This chain joins TRBV28 and TRBJ2-1; 8 nucleotides line up with TRBD1. The J call could be wrong; TRBJ2-7 is a better fit for the DNA end. This CDR3 comprises 15 residues. From germline, CDR1 is MDHEN and CDR2 SYDVKM.

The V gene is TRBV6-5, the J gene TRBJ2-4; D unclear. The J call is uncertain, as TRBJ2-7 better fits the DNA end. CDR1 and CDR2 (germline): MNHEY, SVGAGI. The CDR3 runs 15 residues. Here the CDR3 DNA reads TGTGCCAGCGCCGCGTCCCCAGGCAGGCCCTACGAGCAGTACTTC. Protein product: CASAASPGRPYEQYF.

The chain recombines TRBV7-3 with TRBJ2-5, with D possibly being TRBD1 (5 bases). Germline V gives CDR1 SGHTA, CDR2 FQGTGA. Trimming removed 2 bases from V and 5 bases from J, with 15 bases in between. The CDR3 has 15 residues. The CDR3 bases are TGTGCCAGCAGCTTACAGGGAAGCACGGAGGAGACCCAGTACTTC. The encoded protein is CASSLQGSTEETQYF.

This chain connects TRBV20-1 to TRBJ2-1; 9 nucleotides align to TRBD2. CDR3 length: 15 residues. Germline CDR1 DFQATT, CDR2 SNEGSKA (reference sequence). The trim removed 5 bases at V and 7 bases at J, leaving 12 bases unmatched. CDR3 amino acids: CSAPTRGGRSNEQFF. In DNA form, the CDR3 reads TGCAGTGCTCCTACGCGGGGGGGCCGTAGTAATGAGCAGTTCTTC.

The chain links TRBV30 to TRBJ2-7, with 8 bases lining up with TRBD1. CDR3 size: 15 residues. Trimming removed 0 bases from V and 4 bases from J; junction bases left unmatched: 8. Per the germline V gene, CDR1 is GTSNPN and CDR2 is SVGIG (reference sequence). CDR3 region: CAWSVLAGGLYEQYF. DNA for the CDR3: TGTGCCTGGAGTGTACTGGCAGGGGGCTTGTACGAGCAGTACTTC.

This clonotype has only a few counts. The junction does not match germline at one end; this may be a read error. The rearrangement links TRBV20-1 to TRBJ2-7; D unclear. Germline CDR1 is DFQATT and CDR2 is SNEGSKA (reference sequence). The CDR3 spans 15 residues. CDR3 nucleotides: TGCAGCGCTAGTGTCCCCCGGGCCTCGTACTACGAGCAGTACTTC. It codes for CSASVPRASYYEQYF.

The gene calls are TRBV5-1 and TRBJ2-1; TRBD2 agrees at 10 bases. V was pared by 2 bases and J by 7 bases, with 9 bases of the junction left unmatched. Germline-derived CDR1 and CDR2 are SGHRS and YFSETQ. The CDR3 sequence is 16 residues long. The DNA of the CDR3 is TGCGCCAGCAGCTTCATGAGCGGGAGGGCCGGAAATGAGCAGTTCTTC. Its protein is CASSFMSGRAGNEQFF.

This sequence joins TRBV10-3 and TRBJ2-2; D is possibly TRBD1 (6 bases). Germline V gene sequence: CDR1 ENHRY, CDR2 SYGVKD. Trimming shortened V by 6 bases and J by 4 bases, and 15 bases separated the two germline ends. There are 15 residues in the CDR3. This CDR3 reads CAIRGGRTVTGELFF. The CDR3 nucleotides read TGTGCCATCAGAGGGGGACGGACGGTCACCGGGGAGCTGTTTTTT.

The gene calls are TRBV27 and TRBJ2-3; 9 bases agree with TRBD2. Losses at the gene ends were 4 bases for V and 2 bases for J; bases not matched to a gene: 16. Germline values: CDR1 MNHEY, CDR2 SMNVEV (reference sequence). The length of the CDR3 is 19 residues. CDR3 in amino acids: CASSSSALLAGQFTDTQYF. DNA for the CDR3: TGTGCCAGCAGTTCCTCGGCTCTCCTAGCGGGGCAATTCACAGATACGCAGTATTTT.

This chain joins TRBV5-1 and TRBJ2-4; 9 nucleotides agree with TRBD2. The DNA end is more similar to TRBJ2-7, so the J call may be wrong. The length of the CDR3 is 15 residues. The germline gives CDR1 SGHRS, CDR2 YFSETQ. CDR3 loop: CASSLAGTSNHEQYF. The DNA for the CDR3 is TGCGCCAGCAGCTTGGCCGGGACTAGCAACCACGAGCAGTACTTC.

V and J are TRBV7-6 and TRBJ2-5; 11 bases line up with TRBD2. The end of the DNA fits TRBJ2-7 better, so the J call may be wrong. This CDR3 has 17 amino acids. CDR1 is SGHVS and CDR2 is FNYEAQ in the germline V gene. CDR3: CASSPTPSGGRPYEQYF. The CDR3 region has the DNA TGTGCCAGCAGCCCCACCCCTAGCGGGGGGCGTCCCTACGAGCAGTACTTC.

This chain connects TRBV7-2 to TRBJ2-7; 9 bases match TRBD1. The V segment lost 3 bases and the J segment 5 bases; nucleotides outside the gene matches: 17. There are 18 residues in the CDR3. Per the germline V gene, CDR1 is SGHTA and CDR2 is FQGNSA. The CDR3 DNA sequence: TGTGCCAGCAGCTTCCCAACCGGAACAGGGGGCGCGTATCACGAGCAGTACTTC. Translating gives CASSFPTGTGGAYHEQYF.

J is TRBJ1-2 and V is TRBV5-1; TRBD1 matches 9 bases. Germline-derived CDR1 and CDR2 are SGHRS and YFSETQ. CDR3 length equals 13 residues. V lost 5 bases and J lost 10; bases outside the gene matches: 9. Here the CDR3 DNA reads TGCGCCAGCAGTCAACTAGGACAGGGGCACTACACCTTC. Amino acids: CASSQLGQGHYTF.

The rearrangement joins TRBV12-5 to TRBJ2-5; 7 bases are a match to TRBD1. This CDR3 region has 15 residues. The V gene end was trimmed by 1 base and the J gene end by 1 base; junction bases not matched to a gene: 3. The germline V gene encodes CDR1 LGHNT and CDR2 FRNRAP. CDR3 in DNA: TGTGCTAGTGGTTTGGGACAGGGATTCCAAGAGACCCAGTACTTC. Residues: CASGLGQGFQETQYF.

The CDR3 nucleotides are TGCAGTGCTAGGGGGGGAGGACTGTTCAATGAGCAGTTCTTC. Translating gives CSARGGGLFNEQFF. J is TRBJ2-1 and V is TRBV20-1; D is possibly TRBD2 (6 bases). V was clipped by 3 bases and J by 6 bases, with 15 bases between them. The germline CDR1 and CDR2 sequences are DFQATT and SNEGSKA (reference sequence). The CDR3 loop spans 14 amino acids.

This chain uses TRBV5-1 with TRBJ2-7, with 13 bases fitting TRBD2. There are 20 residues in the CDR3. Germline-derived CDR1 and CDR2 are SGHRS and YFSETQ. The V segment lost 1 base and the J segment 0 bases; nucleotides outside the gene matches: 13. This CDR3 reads CASSLSVGLAGDRRSYEQYF. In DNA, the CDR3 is TGCGCCAGCAGCTTGTCCGTCGGACTAGCGGGGGATCGGCGCTCCTACGAGCAGTACTTC.

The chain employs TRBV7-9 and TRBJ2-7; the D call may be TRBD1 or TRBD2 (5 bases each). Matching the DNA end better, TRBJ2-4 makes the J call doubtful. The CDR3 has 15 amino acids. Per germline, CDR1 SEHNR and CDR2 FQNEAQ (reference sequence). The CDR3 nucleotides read TGTGCCAGCAGCCACGAGGGGCGGCCCAAAAACATTCAGTACTTC. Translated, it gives CASSHEGRPKNIQYF.

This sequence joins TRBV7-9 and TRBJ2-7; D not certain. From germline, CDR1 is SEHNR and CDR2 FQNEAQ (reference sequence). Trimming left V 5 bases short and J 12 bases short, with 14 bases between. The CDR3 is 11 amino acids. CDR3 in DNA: TGTGCCAGCAGCCAAGAGGTTATAGTGTACTTC. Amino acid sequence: CASSQEVIVYF.

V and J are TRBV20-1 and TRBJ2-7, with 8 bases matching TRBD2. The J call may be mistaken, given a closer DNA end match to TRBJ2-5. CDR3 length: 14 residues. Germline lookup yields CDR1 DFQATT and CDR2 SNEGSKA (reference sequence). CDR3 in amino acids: CSARAYSGKGTQYF. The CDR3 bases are TGCAGTGCTAGAGCGTATAGCGGGAAAGGGACCCAGTACTTC.

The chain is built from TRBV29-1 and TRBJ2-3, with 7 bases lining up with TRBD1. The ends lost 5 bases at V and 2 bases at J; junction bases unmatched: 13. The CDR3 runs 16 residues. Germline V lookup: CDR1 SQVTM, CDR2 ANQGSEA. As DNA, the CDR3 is TGCAGCGTTTCAAGCCCGTCCGACAGGGTCACAGATACGCAGTATTTT. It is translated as CSVSSPSDRVTDTQYF.

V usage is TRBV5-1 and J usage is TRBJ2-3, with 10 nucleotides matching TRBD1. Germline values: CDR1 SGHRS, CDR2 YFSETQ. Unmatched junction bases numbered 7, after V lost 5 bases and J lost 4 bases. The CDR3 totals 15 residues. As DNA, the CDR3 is TGCGCCAGCAGTTCTCGACAGGGGGCGTCAGATACGCAGTATTTT. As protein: CASSSRQGASDTQYF.

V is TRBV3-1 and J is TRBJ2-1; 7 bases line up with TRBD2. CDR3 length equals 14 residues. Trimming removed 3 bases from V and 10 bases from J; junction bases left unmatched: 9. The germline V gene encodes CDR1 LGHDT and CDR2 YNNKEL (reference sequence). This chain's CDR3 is CASSHAASRGEQFF. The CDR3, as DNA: TGTGCCAGCAGCCATGCCGCCTCGCGGGGGGAGCAGTTCTTC.

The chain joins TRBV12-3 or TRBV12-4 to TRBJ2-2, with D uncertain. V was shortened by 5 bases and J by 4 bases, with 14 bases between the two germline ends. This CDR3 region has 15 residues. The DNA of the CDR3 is TGTGCCAGCAGTAGACCCGTTCATAGCACCGGGGAGCTGTTTTTT. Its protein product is CASSRPVHSTGELFF.